These 30 T cell receptor beta chains share one sample of origin, sequenced in a study of Ad26.COV2.S vaccination and SARS-CoV-2 variants (dated by TCRdb to 2020 to 2023). The library was made by the immunoSEQ multiplex PCR assay. Entries here come from immuneACCESS through TCRdb and include only in-frame sequences with V and J called. Some clones fail to appear in such tables; in the studies checked, an unresolved V gene covers under half of the shortfall, and the cause of the remainder is unknown. The sample table shows about 440,000 clones, and less than 95% are seen once. Roughly 3.9% of the sample comes from the top ten. In the paper's terms, the treatment or condition label means: some 20 received Ad26.COV2.S at low or high dose, single or two shots; 5 received placebo; per-sample allocation not given. For vaccine and placebo recipients, repertoires were sequenced using samples collected on day 63 after the first injection.

Sequenced here: peripheral blood, sampled in a trial of Ad26.COV2.S vaccine versus placebo. These receptors were collected from a person between 18 and 59 years old who received the Ad26.COV2.S COVID-19 vaccine or a placebo.

Of note for this clone: The sample holds other DNA sequences that translate to the same CDR3. This rearrangement joins TRBV9 to TRBJ1-4, with D unresolved. Germline CDR1 is SGDLS and CDR2 is YYNGEE. The germline V and J ends were trimmed by 7 bases and 0 bases, with 7 bases remaining between them. This CDR3 spans 13 amino acids. CDR3: CASGGATNEKLFF. The CDR3 nucleotides read TGTGCCAGCGGCGGAGCAACTAATGAAAAACTGTTTTTT.

The V gene is TRBV27, the J gene TRBJ2-1, with 8 bases identical to TRBD2. The CDR3 is made up of 17 amino acids. Germline V CDR1 and CDR2: MNHEY, SMNVEV (reference sequence). V trimming: 2 bases; J trimming: 3 bases; junction bases outside the gene matches: 9. In DNA, the CDR3 is TGTGCCAGCAGTTTAATCCCGGGAGGGGGGTTCTACAATGAGCAGTTCTTC. This encodes CASSLIPGGGFYNEQFF.

The CDR3 DNA reads TGTGCCAGCTCACCACTAGCGGGAGGGCCTCCCCCGACAGATACGCAGTATTTT. It encodes CASSPLAGGPPPTDTQYF. The chain has TRBV18 and TRBJ2-3; 11 positions match TRBD2. The junction had 9 bases not matched to a gene; V was cut back by 1 base and J by 3 bases. The germline gives CDR1 KGHSH, CDR2 LQKENI. This CDR3 contains 18 residues.

The genes are TRBV5-1 and TRBJ2-3; 10 bases map to TRBD2. This CDR3 region has 18 residues. Germline lookup yields CDR1 SGHRS and CDR2 YFSETQ. V trimming: 3 bases; J trimming: 0 bases; junction bases outside the gene matches: 10. CDR3 amino acids: CASSSLAGEGFSTDTQYF. The CDR3 bases are TGCGCCAGCAGCTCCCTAGCGGGAGAGGGGTTTAGCACAGATACGCAGTATTTT.

The V gene is TRBV11-2, the J gene TRBJ2-2, with a weak D call TRBD2 (5 bases). Germline CDR1 is SGHAT and CDR2 is FQNNGV. With 5 bases removed from V and 5 bases from J, the gap between germline ends came to 15 bases. This CDR3 region has 15 residues. CDR3 bases: TGTGCCAGCAGCACCTGGCCGGGGAGTACCGGGGAGCTGTTTTTT. Its translation: CASSTWPGSTGELFF.

The J gene is TRBJ2-5, the V gene TRBV4-2, with 7 bases that match TRBD1. The germline CDR1 and CDR2 sequences are LGHNA and YNFKEQ. The CDR3 is 16 amino acids. Unmatched junction bases numbered 6, after V lost 1 base and J lost 1 base. The CDR3 loop is CASSQGTGRGQETQYF. In nucleotides, the CDR3 is TGTGCCAGCAGCCAAGGGACAGGACGAGGCCAAGAGACCCAGTACTTC.

The chain combines TRBV7-9 with TRBJ2-5; possibly TRBD1 for D (6 bases). V was trimmed by 5 bases and J by 0 bases, leaving 13 bases between them. The CDR3 is 15 residues long. Germline CDR1 SEHNR, CDR2 FQNEAQ (reference sequence). The CDR3 sequence: CASSLPDRYQETQYF. CDR3 nucleotide sequence: TGTGCCAGCAGCCTCCCCGACAGGTACCAAGAGACCCAGTACTTC.

V gene TRBV3-1 (or the pseudogene TRBV3-2) combines with J gene TRBJ2-1; D possibly corresponds to TRBD2 (6 bases). Germline V gene sequence: CDR1 LGHDT, CDR2 YNNKEL (reference sequence). The length of the CDR3 is 14 residues. Between the trimmed V and J ends, which lost 4 bases and 6 bases, there was a span of 13 bases. CDR3 DNA: TGTGCCAGCAGCCCCCAGCGGGCGTCCAATGAGCAGTTCTTC. It codes for CASSPQRASNEQFF.

In this sample, this clone turned up a few times. The chain carries TRBV7-9 and TRBJ1-3, with a possible D match to TRBD1 (5 bases). Trimming left V 11 bases short and J 0 bases short, with 14 bases between. This CDR3 has 14 residues. Germline V CDR1 and CDR2: SEHNR, FQNEAQ (reference sequence). The CDR3 reads CAGGDANSGNTIYF. In DNA form, the CDR3 reads TGTGCCGGGGGGGACGCCAACTCTGGAAACACCATATATTTT.

The chain combines TRBV5-3 with TRBJ2-1; 10 bases agree with TRBD1. TRBV5-3 carries the ORF label, with uncertain function. This CDR3 spans 16 amino acids. Trimming took 5 bases from V and 8 from J; bases not matched to a gene: 13. The CDR3 sequence: CARRRPRTGGFDEQFF. CDR3 DNA sequence: TGTGCCAGAAGGCGTCCCCGGACAGGGGGTTTTGATGAGCAGTTCTTC.

This chain connects TRBV19 to TRBJ2-7, with TRBD1 matching 8 bases. V lost 3 bases and J lost 2; bases outside the gene matches: 6. CDR3 length: 15 amino acids. In germline, CDR1 is LNHDA, CDR2 SQIVND (reference sequence). In DNA, the CDR3 is TGTGCCAGTAGTATCGGGTCACAGGGGGCCTACGAGCAGTACTTC. This translates into CASSIGSQGAYEQYF.

The chain is built from TRBV12-3 or TRBV12-4 and TRBJ2-1; D possibly corresponds to TRBD1 (5 bases). This CDR3 has 11 amino acids. The V gene lost 10 bases and the J gene lost 4 bases, with 8 bases spanning the gap. This CDR3 is CAIQEYNEQFF. Here the CDR3 DNA reads TGTGCCATACAGGAGTACAATGAGCAGTTCTTC.

The chain joins TRBV3-1 (or the pseudogene TRBV3-2) to TRBJ1-5, with D possibly TRBD1 on 6 matching bases. Germline V gene sequence: CDR1 LGHDT, CDR2 YNNKEL (reference sequence). The CDR3 spans 15 residues. Trimming stripped 0 bases from V and 7 bases from J, with 13 bases between. CDR3 in amino acids: CASSQDSGAGQPQHF. DNA of the CDR3: TGTGCCAGCAGCCAAGATTCAGGGGCAGGCCAGCCCCAGCATTTT.

The chain carries TRBV5-1 and TRBJ2-1; D might be TRBD1 or TRBD2, each matching 5 bases. The CDR3 contains 13 residues. Trimming pared 2 bases from V and 10 bases from J, leaving 13 bases between. In germline, CDR1 is SGHRS, CDR2 YFSETQ. The CDR3 bases are TGCGCCAGCAGCTTAGGGGAGACCTACGAGCAGTTCTTC. It codes for CASSLGETYEQFF.

The chain carries TRBV7-9 and TRBJ1-2; 8 bases map to TRBD1. Trimming at V came to 5 bases and at J to 7 bases, leaving 21 bases not matched to a gene. CDR1 and CDR2 (germline): SEHNR, FQNEAQ (reference sequence). This CDR3 region has 18 residues. CDR3 protein: CASSLLLSEDRAIIGYTF. The DNA of the CDR3 is TGTGCCAGCAGCCTACTTCTCTCTGAGGACAGGGCCATTATTGGCTACACCTTC.

V gene TRBV3-1 (or the pseudogene TRBV3-2) combines with J gene TRBJ2-5; 11 bases align to TRBD2. J lost 1 base, V lost 5 bases, and 6 bases had no gene match. The CDR3 has 16 residues. Germline V gives CDR1 LGHDT, CDR2 YNNKEL (reference sequence). The CDR3 nucleotides read TGTGCCAGCAGCGCCGGGACTAGCGGATTCCAAGAGACCCAGTACTTC. It specifies CASSAGTSGFQETQYF.

The chain combines TRBV6-5 with TRBJ2-5; D gene uncertain. The germline CDR1 and CDR2 sequences are MNHEY and SVGAGI. This CDR3 has 10 residues. Trimming removed 7 bases at V and 4 bases at J, with 4 bases between. CDR3 in amino acids: CASKVETQYF. The CDR3 region has the DNA TGTGCCAGCAAGGTAGAGACCCAGTACTTC.

The chain is built from TRBV5-4 and TRBJ2-7; 9 bases are a match to TRBD1. Germline V gives CDR1 SGHNT, CDR2 YYREEE (reference sequence). This CDR3 is built from 14 residues. After removal of 9 bases from V and 2 bases from J, the junction contained 9 bases not matched to a gene. DNA for the CDR3: TGTGCCACGACCAGGGGACAGGGCCCCTACGAGCAGTACTTC. It codes for CATTRGQGPYEQYF.

The chain is built from TRBV4-3 and TRBJ1-2; D unclear. The V end was cut by 0 bases, the J end by 10 bases, with 12 bases between. The CDR3 covers 13 residues. Germline V gives CDR1 LGHNA, CDR2 YSLEER. The CDR3 DNA is TGCGCCAGCAGCCAAGAAAGCGACACCGCCTACACCTTC. Its translation: CASSQESDTAYTF.

The J gene is TRBJ2-7, the V gene TRBV5-4, with a possible D match to TRBD1 (5 bases). This CDR3 has 12 amino acids. Germline V gene lookup returns CDR1 SGHNT and CDR2 YYREEE (reference sequence). V was pared by 4 bases and J by 6 bases, with 11 bases between. The CDR3 DNA reads TGTGCCAGCAGCCTTCTAAGGGGCGAGCAGTACTTC. Translated: CASSLLRGEQYF.

This clone was picked up one time. This rearrangement joins TRBV25-1 to TRBJ2-3; tentatively, D is TRBD1 (6 bases). The CDR3 spans 15 residues. Germline V gene sequence: CDR1 MGHDK, CDR2 SYGVNS. V was pared by 3 bases and J by 2 bases, with 12 bases between. The CDR3 spells CASSDEGDSTDTQYF. Written as DNA, the CDR3 is TGTGCCAGCAGTGATGAGGGGGATTCCACAGATACGCAGTATTTT.

This chain connects TRBV5-5 to TRBJ1-6, with TRBD1 matching over 7 bases. This CDR3 spans 15 amino acids. V was clipped by 4 bases and J by 6 bases; unmatched bases: 7. Germline V gene lookup returns CDR1 SGHKS and CDR2 YYEKEE (reference sequence). CDR3 sequence: CASSLYRDSNSPLHF. In DNA form, the CDR3 reads TGTGCCAGCAGCCTCTACCGGGACAGTAATTCACCCCTCCACTTT.

The rearrangement joins TRBV3-1 (or the pseudogene TRBV3-2) to TRBJ1-3; no firm D call. The V and J ends lost 2 bases and 0 bases respectively, with 14 bases between them. CDR1 and CDR2 (germline): LGHDT, YNNKEL (reference sequence). The CDR3 has 17 amino acids. The CDR3 region is CASSQSGGDFSGNTIYF. Written as DNA, the CDR3 is TGTGCCAGCAGCCAATCAGGTGGGGATTTCTCTGGAAACACCATATATTTT.

The gene calls are TRBV7-2 and TRBJ2-5, with unresolved D. CDR3 size: 13 residues. Per the germline V gene, CDR1 is SGHTA and CDR2 is FQGNSA. Trimming took off 1 base at V and 1 base at J, with 4 bases between the two ends. CDR3 in DNA: TGTGCCAGCAGCTTAGAAGTCCAAGAGACCCAGTACTTC. Translation: CASSLEVQETQYF.

CDR3 in amino acids: CASSLGGQAGYEQYF. For the CDR3, the DNA is TGCGCCAGCAGCTTGGGGGGACAGGCAGGCTACGAGCAGTACTTC. The chain has TRBV5-1 and TRBJ2-7, with 8 bases lining up with TRBD1. CDR1 is SGHRS, CDR2 YFSETQ, per germline. This CDR3 has 15 amino acids. J was trimmed by 3 bases and V by 0 bases; bases with no gene match: 5.

The rearrangement uses TRBV28 and TRBJ2-7; maybe TRBD1 (5 bases). The V end lost 4 bases, the J end lost 7 bases, and 14 bases lay between the germline ends. This CDR3 is built from 13 residues. In germline, CDR1 is MDHEN, CDR2 SYDVKM. The CDR3 DNA is TGTGCCAGCAGTTACAGGTCCCCGAGGGAGCAGTACTTC. It is translated as CASSYRSPREQYF.

The rearrangement uses TRBV27 and TRBJ1-1; 8 bases align to TRBD1. The CDR3 loop spans 13 amino acids. Germline V gene lookup returns CDR1 MNHEY and CDR2 SMNVEV (reference sequence). V trimming: 6 bases; J trimming: 8 bases; junction bases outside the gene matches: 8. CDR3 sequence reads: CASRPWTGKEAFF. CDR3 coding DNA: TGTGCCAGCAGGCCATGGACAGGGAAGGAAGCTTTCTTT.

The gene calls are TRBV29-1 and TRBJ2-3, with 7 bases that match TRBD2. The V gene end was trimmed by 3 bases and the J gene end by 3 bases; junction bases not matched to a gene: 15. In germline, CDR1 is SQVTM, CDR2 ANQGSEA. This CDR3 spans 17 amino acids. CDR3 sequence: CSVEDRLRERRTDTQYF. In nucleotides, the CDR3 is TGCAGCGTTGAGGACCGGTTGCGGGAGAGGAGAACAGATACGCAGTATTTT.

The chain is built from TRBV7-3 and TRBJ2-7, with 10 nucleotides matching TRBD2. The germline CDR1 and CDR2 sequences are SGHTA and FQGTGA. The trim removed 0 bases at V and 5 bases at J, leaving 10 bases unmatched. The CDR3 is made up of 17 amino acids. CDR3 protein: CASSLTGPASGSHEQYF. As DNA, the CDR3 is TGTGCCAGCAGCTTAACCGGCCCCGCTAGCGGGAGTCACGAGCAGTACTTC.

The CDR3 DNA reads TGTGCCAGCAGTTTAAGGTGGACAGCATTGAACACTGAAGCTTTCTTT. Residues: CASSLRWTALNTEAFF. The chain uses TRBV27 and TRBJ1-1; D might be TRBD1 (6 bases). CDR1 is MNHEY, CDR2 SMNVEV, per germline (reference sequence). V was trimmed by 2 bases and J by 0 bases, leaving 13 bases between them. The length of the CDR3 is 16 residues.